This entry lists 5 T cell receptor beta chains sequenced from one sample in a study of T cells in localized non-small cell lung cancer. Generated by immunoSEQ multiplex PCR, the TCRdb table keeps only in-frame clones and is missing some. The data show 15,000 to 20,000 clones, about 88% seen once. Material: peripheral blood, obtained before any cancer treatment. These receptors came from a male donor at least 60 years old with stage I lung adenocarcinoma.

The rearrangement uses TRBV2 and TRBJ2-3; D is unresolved. Germline values: CDR1 SNHLY, CDR2 FYNNEI. Deletions cut 6 bases from V and 0 bases from J, with 7 bases between. CDR3 size: 13 residues. The CDR3 protein is CASRFDSTDTQYF. As DNA, the CDR3 is TGTGCCAGCAGATTTGACAGCACAGATACGCAGTATTTT.

This clone has a single count. The chain carries TRBV7-2 and TRBJ1-5; no clear D gene. The CDR3 is 14 residues long. Germline CDR1 reads SGHTA; CDR2 reads FQGNSA. The V end was cut by 5 bases, the J end by 3 bases, with 11 bases between. CDR3 in DNA: TGTGCCAGCAGCCAGACGGGAAACAATCAGCCCCAGCATTTT. Its protein is CASSQTGNNQPQHF. The variable domain in full, with the rest retrieved from reference TRBV7-2 and TRBJ1-5, is GAGVSQSPSNKVTEKGKDVELRCDPISGHTALYWYRQSLGQGLEFLIYFQGNSAPDKSGLPSDRFSAERTGGSVSTLTIQRTQQEDSAVYLCASSQTGNNQPQHFGDGTRLSIL.

The V call is TRBV5-1, the J call TRBJ1-6; D is unresolved. V dropped 0 bases and J dropped 5 bases, with 18 bases sitting between them. The CDR3 length is 18 residues. Germline values: CDR1 SGHRS, CDR2 YFSETQ. CDR3 sequence (DNA): TGCGCCAGCAGCTTGGGAGGCAGCTCGAGCCCTAATAATTCACCCCTCCACTTT. Translated, it gives CASSLGGSSSPNNSPLHF.

A few counts support this clone. The chain has TRBV4-3 and TRBJ2-2, with D tentatively TRBD1 (5 bases). The CDR3 contains 15 residues. The V gene lost 0 bases and the J gene lost 7 bases, with 12 bases spanning the gap. Germline V gene sequence: CDR1 LGHNA, CDR2 YSLEER. CDR3 nucleotide sequence: TGCGCCAGCAGCCAAGATGGAAGGGGCGGCGGGGAGCTGTTTTTT. Its protein product is CASSQDGRGGGELFF.

V gene TRBV28 combines with J gene TRBJ1-6, with TRBD1 as a possible D gene (5 bases). V was trimmed by 5 bases and J by 5 bases, leaving 13 bases between them. The CDR3 sequence is 15 residues long. Looked up from germline, CDR1 is MDHEN and CDR2 is SYDVKM. For the CDR3, the DNA is TGTGCCAGCAGTCCAGCCGACAGAGATAATTCACCCCTCCACTTT. This encodes CASSPADRDNSPLHF.